This TCR beta chain was found in a study of OX40 agonist ivuxolimab in advanced cancers. Study-level points and caveats: Low clonal expansion, among the lowest seen, marked partial responders at 0.1-3.0 mg/kg. The authors did not determine the antigen specificity of the expanded peripheral T cells. At 0.1 to 3.0 mg/kg and by week 6, clonal expansion occurred in CD4+ and CD8+ blood T cells. There were, on average, more expanded clones in CD8+ T cells than in CD4+.

Note on this clone: Its target is not known.

TCRdb's table, derived via immunoSEQ multiplex PCR, lists solely in-frame clones and lacks some. This table has over 45,000 clones, 88% appearing once. This receptor was taken from an adult with an advanced solid tumor such as melanoma, head and neck, liver or kidney cancer. Sample: CD4+ or CD8+ T cells sorted from blood, taken in a trial of the OX40 agonist ivuxolimab.

The CDR3 DNA is TGTGCCAGCATCCGATCCGCAGATAGCAATCAGCCCCAGCATTTT. Translation gives CASIRSADSNQPQHF. The J gene is TRBJ1-5, the V gene TRBV6-1; D remains unclear. Between the trimmed V and J ends, which lost 7 bases and 0 bases, there was a span of 13 bases. There are 15 residues in the CDR3. Germline-derived CDR1 and CDR2 are MNHNS and SASEGT.